This TCR beta chain originates from a study of T cell repertoires in cytomegalovirus infection. Study-wide background: HLA-B-restricted CMV epitopes that are well studied were used alongside recently identified HLA-C-restricted ones. Public TCR beta signatures were indicative of both CMV infection and a matching HLA type.

The CDR3 is 15 residues long. CDR1 and CDR2 (germline): LNHDA, SQIVND (reference sequence). Trimming removed 0 bases at V and 5 bases at J, with 13 bases between. TCRdb passed the reads through MiXCR, listing each CDR3 protein once. The repertoire holds some 800,000 distinct CDR3 sequences, over 25% seen once, with around 11% in the top ten. Note on this clonotype: Its cognate antigen is unknown.

Regarding the study as a whole: Dominating the ex vivo response were TCR beta clonotypes that were CMV-specific and HLA-C-restricted.

Sequenced material: cultured CD8+ T cells from PBMCs, taken from culture after CMV antigen stimulation. The chain recombines TRBV19 with TRBJ1-1; possible D gene TRBD1, 5 bases. This TCR was recovered from a human donor in good health (CMV status not recorded). Some clones in this sample may be carry-over from other donors' samples. In nucleotides, the CDR3 is TGTGCCAGTAGTATAGATGGTGGACAAACAACTGAAGCTTTCTTT. Translating it yields CASSIDGGQTTEAFF.